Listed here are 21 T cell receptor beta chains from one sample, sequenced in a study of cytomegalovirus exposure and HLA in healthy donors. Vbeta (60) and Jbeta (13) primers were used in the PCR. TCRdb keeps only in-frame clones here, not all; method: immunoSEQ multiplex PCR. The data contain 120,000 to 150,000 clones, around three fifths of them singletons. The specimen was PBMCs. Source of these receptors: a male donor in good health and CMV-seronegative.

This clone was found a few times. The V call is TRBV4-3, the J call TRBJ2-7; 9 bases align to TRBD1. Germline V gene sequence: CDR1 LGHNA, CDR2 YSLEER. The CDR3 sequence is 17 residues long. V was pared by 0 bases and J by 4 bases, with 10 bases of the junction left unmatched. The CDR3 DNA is TGCGCCAGCAGCCAAGACGGGACAGGGTTTAGACGGTACGAGCAGTACTTC. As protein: CASSQDGTGFRRYEQYF.

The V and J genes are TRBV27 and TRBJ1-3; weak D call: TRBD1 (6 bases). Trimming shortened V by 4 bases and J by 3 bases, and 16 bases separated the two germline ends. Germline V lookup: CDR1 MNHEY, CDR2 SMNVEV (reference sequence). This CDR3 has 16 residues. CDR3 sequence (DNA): TGTGCCAGCAGTTCCTCGGGGGGCCCACGTGGAAACACCATATATTTT. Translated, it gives CASSSSGGPRGNTIYF.

The CDR3 DNA reads as TGTGCCAGCAGTCCGTTTCCCGGGACAGGGGGTGTTGGCTACACCTTC. It yields the protein CASSPFPGTGGVGYTF. The chain couples TRBV5-4 to TRBJ1-2; 11 bases fit TRBD1. The length of the CDR3 is 16 residues. Trimming took 5 bases from V and 7 from J; bases not matched to a gene: 13. From germline, CDR1 is SGHNT and CDR2 YYREEE (reference sequence).

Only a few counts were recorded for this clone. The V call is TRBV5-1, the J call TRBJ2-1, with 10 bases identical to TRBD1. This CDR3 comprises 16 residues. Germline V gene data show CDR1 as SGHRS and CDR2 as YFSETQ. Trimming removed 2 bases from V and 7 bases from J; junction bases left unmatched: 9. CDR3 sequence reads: CASSFLLGTGENEQFF. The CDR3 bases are TGCGCCAGCAGCTTTCTTTTAGGGACAGGGGAAAATGAGCAGTTCTTC.

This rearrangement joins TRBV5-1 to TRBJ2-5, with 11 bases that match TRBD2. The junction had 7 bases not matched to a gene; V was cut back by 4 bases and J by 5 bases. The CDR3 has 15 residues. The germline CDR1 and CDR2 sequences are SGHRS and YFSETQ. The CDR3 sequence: CASSATSGGGETQYF. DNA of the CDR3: TGCGCCAGCAGCGCCACTAGCGGGGGAGGCGAGACCCAGTACTTC.

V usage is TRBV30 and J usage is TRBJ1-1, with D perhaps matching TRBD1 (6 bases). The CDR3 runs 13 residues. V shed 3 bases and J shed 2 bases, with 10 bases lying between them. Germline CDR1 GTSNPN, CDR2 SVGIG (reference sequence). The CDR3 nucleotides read TGTGCCTGGAGGAGGACAGTAAACACTGAAGCTTTCTTT. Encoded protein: CAWRRTVNTEAFF.

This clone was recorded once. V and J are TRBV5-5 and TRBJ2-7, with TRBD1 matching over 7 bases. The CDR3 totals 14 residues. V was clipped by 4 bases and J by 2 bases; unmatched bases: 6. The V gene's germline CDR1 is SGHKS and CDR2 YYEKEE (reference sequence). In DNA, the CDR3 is TGTGCCAGCAGCGTAACCGGGACAGCCTACGAGCAGTACTTC. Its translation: CASSVTGTAYEQYF.

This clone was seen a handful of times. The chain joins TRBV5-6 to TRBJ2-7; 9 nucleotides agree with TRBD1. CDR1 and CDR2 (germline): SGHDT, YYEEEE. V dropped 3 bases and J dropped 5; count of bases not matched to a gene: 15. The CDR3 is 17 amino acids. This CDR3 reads CASSWAYGDRVRDEQYF. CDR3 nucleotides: TGTGCCAGCAGCTGGGCGTACGGGGACAGGGTGAGGGACGAGCAGTACTTC.

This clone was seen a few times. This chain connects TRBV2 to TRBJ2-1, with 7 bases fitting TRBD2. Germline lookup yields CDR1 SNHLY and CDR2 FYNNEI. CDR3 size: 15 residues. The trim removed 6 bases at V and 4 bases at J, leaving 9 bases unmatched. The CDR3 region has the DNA TGTGCCAGCAGCCCCGGGACTAAAAGTTACAATGAGCAGTTCTTC. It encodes CASSPGTKSYNEQFF.

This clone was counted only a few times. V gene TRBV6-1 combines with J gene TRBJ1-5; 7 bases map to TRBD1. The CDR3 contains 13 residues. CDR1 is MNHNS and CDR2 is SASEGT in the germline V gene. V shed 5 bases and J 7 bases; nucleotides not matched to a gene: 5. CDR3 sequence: CASSTDRDQPQHF. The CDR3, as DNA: TGTGCCAGCAGTACCGACAGGGACCAGCCCCAGCATTTT.

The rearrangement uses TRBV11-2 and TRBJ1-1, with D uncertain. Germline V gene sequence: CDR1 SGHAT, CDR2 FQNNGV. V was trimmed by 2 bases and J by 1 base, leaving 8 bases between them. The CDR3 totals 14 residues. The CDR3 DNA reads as TGTGCCAGCAGCTTATGGCCCGCGAACACTGAAGCTTTCTTT. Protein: CASSLWPANTEAFF.

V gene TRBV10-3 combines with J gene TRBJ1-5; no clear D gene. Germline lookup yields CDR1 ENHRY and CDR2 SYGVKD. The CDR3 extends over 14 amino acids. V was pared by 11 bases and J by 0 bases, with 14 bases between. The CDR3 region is CASGLSSSNQPQHF. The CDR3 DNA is TGTGCCTCGGGTCTCTCATCTAGCAATCAGCCCCAGCATTTT.

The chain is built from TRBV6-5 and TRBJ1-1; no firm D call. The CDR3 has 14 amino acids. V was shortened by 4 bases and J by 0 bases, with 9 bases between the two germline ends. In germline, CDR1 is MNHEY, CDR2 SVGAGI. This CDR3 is CASSSHRLNTEAFF. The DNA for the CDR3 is TGTGCCAGCAGTTCCCACAGACTGAACACTGAAGCTTTCTTT.

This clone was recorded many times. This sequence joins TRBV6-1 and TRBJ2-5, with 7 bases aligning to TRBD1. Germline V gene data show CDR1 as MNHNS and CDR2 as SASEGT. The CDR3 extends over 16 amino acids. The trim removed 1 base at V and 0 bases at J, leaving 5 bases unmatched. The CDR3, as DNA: TGTGCCAGCAGTGAAGAGGTACAGGGGAACCAAGAGACCCAGTACTTC. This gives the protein CASSEEVQGNQETQYF.

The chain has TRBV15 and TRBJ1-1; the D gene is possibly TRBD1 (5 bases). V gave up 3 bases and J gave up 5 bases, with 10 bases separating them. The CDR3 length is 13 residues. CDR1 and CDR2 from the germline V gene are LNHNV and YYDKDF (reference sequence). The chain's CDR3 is CATSRAGGTEAFF. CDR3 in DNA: TGTGCCACCAGCAGGGCCGGGGGTACTGAAGCTTTCTTT.

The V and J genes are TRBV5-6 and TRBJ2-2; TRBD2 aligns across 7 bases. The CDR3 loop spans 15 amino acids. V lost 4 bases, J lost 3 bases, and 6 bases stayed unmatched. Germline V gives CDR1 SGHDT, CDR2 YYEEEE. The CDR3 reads CASSPWEGHTGELFF. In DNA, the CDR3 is TGTGCCAGCAGCCCGTGGGAGGGGCACACCGGGGAGCTGTTTTTT.

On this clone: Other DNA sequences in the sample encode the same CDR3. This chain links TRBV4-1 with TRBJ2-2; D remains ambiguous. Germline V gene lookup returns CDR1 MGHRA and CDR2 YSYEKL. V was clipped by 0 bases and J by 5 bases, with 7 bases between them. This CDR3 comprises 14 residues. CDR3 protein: CASSQEGRTGELFF. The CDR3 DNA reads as TGCGCCAGCAGCCAAGAGGGCCGGACCGGGGAGCTGTTTTTT.

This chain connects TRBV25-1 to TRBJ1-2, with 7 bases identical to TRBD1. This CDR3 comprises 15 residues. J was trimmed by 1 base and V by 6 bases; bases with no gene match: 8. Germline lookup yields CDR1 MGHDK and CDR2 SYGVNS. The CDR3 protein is CASRSGQDRNYGYTF. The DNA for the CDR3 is TGTGCCAGCAGGAGTGGACAGGACCGTAACTATGGCTACACCTTC.

Here the CDR3 reads CASSLTGQGYEQYF. CDR3 nucleotide sequence: TGCGCCAGCAGCTTGACAGGGCAGGGGTACGAGCAGTACTTC. The chain joins TRBV5-1 to TRBJ2-7, with D perhaps matching TRBD1 (6 bases). This CDR3 region has 14 residues. The germline V gene has CDR1 SGHRS and CDR2 YFSETQ. V was clipped by 1 base and J by 4 bases, with 12 bases between them.

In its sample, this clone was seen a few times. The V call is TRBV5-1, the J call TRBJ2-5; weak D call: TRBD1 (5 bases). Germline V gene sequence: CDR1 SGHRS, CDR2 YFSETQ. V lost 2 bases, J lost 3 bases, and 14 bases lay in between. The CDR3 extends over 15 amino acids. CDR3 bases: TGCGCCAGCAGCTTAAATCTAATCAGGGAAGAGACCCAGTACTTC. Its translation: CASSLNLIREETQYF.

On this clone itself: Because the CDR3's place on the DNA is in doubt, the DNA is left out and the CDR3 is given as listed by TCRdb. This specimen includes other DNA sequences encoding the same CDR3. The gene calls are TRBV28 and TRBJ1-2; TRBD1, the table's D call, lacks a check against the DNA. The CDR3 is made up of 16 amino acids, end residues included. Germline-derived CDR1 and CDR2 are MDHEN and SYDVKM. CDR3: CATVSFGTGSFYGYTF.